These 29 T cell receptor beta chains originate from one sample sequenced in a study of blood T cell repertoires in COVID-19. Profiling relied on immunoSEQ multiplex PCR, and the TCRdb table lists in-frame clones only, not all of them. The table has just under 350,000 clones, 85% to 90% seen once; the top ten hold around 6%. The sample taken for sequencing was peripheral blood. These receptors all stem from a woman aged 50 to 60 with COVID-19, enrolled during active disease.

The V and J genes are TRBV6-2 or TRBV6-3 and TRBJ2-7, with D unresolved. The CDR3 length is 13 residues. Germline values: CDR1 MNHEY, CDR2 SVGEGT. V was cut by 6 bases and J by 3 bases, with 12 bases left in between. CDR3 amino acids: CASSYSLHYEQYF. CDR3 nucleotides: TGTGCCAGCAGCTATTCCTTACACTACGAGCAGTACTTC.

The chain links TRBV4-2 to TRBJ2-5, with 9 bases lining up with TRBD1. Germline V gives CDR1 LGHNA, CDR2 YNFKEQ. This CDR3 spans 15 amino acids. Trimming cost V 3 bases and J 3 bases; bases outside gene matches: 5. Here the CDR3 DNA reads TGTGCCAGCAGCCACGGGACAGGGCCCAAAGAGACCCAGTACTTC. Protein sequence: CASSHGTGPKETQYF.

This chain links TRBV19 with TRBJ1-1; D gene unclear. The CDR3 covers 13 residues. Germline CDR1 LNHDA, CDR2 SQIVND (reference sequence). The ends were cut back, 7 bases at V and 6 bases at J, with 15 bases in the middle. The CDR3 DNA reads TGTGCCAGTAATGAGGGCAGGATAGCTGAAGCTTTCTTT. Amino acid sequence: CASNEGRIAEAFF.

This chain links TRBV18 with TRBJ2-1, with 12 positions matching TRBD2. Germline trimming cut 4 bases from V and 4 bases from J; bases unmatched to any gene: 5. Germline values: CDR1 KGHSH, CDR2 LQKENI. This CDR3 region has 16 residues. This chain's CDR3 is CASSLSSGRAYNEQFF. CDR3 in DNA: TGTGCCAGCTCACTTTCTAGCGGGAGGGCTTACAATGAGCAGTTCTTC.

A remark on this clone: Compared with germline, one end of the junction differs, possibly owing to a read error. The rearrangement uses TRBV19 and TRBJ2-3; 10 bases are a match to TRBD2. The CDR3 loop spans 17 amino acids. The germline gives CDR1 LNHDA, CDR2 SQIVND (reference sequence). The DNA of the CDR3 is TGTGCCAGTAGTATAGGAACCCCTAGCGGGAGCAAAGATACGCAGTATTTT. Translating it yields CASSIGTPSGSKDTQYF.

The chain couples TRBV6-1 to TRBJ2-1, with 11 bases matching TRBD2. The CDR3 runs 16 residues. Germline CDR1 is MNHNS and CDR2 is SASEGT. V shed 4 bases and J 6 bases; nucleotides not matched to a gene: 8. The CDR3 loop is CASSASEGLAANEQFF. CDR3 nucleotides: TGTGCCAGCAGTGCCTCTGAGGGACTAGCGGCCAATGAGCAGTTCTTC.

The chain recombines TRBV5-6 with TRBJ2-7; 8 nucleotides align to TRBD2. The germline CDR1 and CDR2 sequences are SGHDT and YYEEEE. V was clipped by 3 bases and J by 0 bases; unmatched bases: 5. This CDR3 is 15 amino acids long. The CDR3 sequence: CASSSQTSASYEQYF. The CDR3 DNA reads TGTGCCAGCAGCTCGCAGACTAGCGCCTCCTACGAGCAGTACTTC.

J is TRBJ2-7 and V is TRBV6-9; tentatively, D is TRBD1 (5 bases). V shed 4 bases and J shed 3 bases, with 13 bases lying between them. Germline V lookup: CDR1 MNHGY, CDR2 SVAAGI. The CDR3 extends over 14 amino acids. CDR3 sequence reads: CASSSTVALYEQYF. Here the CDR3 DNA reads TGTGCCAGCAGTTCGACAGTAGCTCTCTACGAGCAGTACTTC.

CDR3 in amino acids: CASRAGASGRLGFYNEQFF. Written as DNA, the CDR3 is TGTGCCAGCAGGGCCGGGGCTAGCGGGAGGTTAGGGTTTTACAATGAGCAGTTCTTC. The rearrangement links TRBV2 to TRBJ2-1, with 11 bases lining up with TRBD2. V was clipped by 6 bases and J by 4 bases; unmatched bases: 17. From germline, CDR1 is SNHLY and CDR2 FYNNEI. The CDR3 totals 19 residues.

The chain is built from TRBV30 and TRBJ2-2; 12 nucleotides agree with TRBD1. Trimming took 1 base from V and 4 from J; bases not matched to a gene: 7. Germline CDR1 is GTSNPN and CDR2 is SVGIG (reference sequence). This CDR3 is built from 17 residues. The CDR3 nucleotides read TGTGCCTGGAGTGGAGGTGCGGGACAGGGGGCCACCGGGGAGCTGTTTTTT. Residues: CAWSGGAGQGATGELFF. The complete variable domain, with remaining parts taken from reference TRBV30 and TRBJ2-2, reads SQTIHQWPATLVQPVGSPLSLECTVEGTSNPNLYWYRQAAGRGLQLLFYSVGIGQISSEVPQNLSASRPQDRQFILSSKKLLLSDSGFYLCAWSGGAGQGATGELFFGEGSRLTVL.

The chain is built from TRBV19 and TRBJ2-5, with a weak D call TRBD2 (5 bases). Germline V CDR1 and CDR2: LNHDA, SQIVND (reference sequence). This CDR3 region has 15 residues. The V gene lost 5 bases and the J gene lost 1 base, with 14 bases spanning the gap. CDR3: CASSGWTASQETQYF. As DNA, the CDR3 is TGTGCCAGTAGTGGATGGACTGCCAGCCAAGAGACCCAGTACTTC. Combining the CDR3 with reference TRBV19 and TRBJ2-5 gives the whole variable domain DGGITQSPKYLFRKEGQNVTLSCEQNLNHDAMYWYRQDPGQGLRLIYYSQIVNDFQKGDIAEGYSVSREKKESFPLTVTSAQKNPTAFYLCASSGWTASQETQYFGPGTRLLVL.

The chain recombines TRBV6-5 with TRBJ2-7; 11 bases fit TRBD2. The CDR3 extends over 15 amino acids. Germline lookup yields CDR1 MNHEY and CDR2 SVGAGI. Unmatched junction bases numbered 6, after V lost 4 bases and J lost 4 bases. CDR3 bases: TGTGCCAGCAGTTTCACTAGCGGGAGATATTACGAGCAGTACTTC. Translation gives CASSFTSGRYYEQYF.

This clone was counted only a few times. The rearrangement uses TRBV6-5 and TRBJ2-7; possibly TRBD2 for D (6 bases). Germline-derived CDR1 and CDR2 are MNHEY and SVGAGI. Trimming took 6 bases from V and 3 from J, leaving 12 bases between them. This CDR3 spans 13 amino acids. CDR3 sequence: CASRGTYHYEQYF. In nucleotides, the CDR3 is TGTGCCAGCAGGGGGACTTACCACTACGAGCAGTACTTC.

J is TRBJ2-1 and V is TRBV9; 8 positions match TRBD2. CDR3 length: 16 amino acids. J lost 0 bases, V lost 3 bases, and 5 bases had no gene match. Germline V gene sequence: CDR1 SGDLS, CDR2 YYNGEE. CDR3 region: CASSELTSDSYNEQFF. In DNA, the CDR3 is TGTGCCAGCAGCGAGTTGACTAGCGACTCCTACAATGAGCAGTTCTTC.

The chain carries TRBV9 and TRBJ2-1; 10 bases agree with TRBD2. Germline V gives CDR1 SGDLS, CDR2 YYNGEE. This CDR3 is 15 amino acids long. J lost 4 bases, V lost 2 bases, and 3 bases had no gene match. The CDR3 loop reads CASSVSGRGYNEQFF. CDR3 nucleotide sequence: TGTGCCAGCAGCGTGAGCGGGAGGGGGTACAATGAGCAGTTCTTC. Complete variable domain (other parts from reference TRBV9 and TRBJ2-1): DSGVTQTPKHLITATGQRVTLRCSPRSGDLSVYWYQQSLDQGLQFLIQYYNGEERAKGNILERFSAQQFPDLHSELNLSSLELGDSALYFCASSVSGRGYNEQFFGPGTRLTVL.

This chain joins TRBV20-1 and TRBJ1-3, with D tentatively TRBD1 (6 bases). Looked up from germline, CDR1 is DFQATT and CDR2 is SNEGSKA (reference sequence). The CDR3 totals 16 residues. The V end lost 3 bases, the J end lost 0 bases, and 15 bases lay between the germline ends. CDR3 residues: CSASGGSRASGNTIYF. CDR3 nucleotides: TGCAGTGCTAGTGGGGGCAGCCGGGCCTCTGGAAACACCATATATTTT.

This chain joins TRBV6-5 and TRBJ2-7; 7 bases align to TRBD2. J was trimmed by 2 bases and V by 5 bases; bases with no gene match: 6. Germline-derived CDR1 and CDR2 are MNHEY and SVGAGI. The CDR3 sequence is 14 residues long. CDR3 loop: CASSTAGSPYEQYF. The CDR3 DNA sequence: TGTGCCAGCAGTACAGCGGGGTCCCCCTACGAGCAGTACTTC.

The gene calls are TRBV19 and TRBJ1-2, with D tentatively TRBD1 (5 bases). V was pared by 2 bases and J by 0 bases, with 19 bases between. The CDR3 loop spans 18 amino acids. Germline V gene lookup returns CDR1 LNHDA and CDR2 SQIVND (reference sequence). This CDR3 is CASSIWVGGLYANYGYTF. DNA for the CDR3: TGTGCCAGTAGTATATGGGTCGGGGGATTATATGCTAACTATGGCTACACCTTC.

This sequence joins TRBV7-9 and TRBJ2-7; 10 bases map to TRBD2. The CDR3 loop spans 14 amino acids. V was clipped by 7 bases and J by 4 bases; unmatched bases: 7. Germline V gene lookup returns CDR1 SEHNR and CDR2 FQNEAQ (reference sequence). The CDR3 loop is CASTSSGGAYEQYF. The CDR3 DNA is TGTGCCAGCACCTCTAGCGGGGGCGCGTACGAGCAGTACTTC. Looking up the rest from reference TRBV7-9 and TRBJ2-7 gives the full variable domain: DTGVSQNPRHKITKRGQNVTFRCDPISEHNRLYWYRQTLGQGPEFLTYFQNEAQLEKSRLLSDRFSAERPKGSFSTLEIQRTEQGDSAMYLCASTSSGGAYEQYFGPGTRLTVT.

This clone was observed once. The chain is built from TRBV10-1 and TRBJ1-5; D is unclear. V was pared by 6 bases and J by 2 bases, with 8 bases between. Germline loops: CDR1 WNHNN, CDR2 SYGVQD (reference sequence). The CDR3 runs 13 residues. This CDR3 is CASSHGGNQPQHF. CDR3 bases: TGCGCCAGCAGCCACGGGGGCAATCAGCCCCAGCATTTT.

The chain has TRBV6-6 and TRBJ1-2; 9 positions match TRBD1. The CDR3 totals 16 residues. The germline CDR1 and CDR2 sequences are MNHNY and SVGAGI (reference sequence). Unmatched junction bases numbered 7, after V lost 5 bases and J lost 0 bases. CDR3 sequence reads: CASSGSQGAANYGYTF. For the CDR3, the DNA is TGTGCCAGCAGTGGCTCACAGGGGGCGGCTAACTATGGCTACACCTTC.

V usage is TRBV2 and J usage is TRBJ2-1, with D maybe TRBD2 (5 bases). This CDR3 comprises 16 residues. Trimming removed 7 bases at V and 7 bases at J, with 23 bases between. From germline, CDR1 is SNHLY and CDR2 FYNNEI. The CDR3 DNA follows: TGTGCCAGCAATCCGATCGGACTCACCTATCGGAATGAGCAGTTCTTC. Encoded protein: CASNPIGLTYRNEQFF.

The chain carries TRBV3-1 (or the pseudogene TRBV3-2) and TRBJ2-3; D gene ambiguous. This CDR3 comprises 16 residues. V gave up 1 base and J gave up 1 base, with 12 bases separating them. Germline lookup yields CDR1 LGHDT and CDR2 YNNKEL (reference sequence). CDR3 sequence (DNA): TGTGCCAGCAGCCAAGGAGGTCCATCAGGCACAGATACGCAGTATTTT. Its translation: CASSQGGPSGTDTQYF.

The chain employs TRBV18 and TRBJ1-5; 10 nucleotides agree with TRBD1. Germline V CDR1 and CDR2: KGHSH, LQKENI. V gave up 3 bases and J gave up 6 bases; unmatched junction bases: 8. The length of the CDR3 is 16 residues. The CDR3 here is CASSPRPGQGFQPQHF. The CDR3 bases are TGTGCCAGCTCACCGAGACCGGGACAGGGGTTTCAGCCCCAGCATTTT.

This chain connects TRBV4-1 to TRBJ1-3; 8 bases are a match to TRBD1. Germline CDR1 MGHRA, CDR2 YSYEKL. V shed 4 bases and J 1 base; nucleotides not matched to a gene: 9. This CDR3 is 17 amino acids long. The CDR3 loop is CASSRTGTGFSGNTIYF. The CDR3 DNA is TGCGCCAGCAGCCGGACCGGGACAGGTTTTTCTGGAAACACCATATATTTT.

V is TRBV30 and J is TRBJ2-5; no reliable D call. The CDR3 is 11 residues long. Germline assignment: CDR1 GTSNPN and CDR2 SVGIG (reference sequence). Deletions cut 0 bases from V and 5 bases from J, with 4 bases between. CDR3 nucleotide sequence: TGTGCCTGGAGTGTGGAGGAGACCCAGTACTTC. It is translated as CAWSVEETQYF.

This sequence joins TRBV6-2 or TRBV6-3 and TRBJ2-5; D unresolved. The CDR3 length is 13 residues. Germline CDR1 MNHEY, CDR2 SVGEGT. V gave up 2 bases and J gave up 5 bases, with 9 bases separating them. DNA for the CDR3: TGTGCCAGCAGTTACCCCGCGGTGGAGACCCAGTACTTC. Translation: CASSYPAVETQYF.

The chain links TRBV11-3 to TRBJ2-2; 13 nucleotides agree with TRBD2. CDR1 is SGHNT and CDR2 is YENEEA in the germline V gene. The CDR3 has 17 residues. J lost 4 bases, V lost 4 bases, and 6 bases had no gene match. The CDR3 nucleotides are TGTGCCAGCAGCTCCCCCGGACTAGCGGGGGTCACCGGGGAGCTGTTTTTT. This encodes CASSSPGLAGVTGELFF.

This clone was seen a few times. The CDR3 sequence is CASNKDSYGYTF. As DNA, the CDR3 is TGTGCCAGCAATAAGGACAGCTATGGCTACACCTTC. The V gene is TRBV6-6, the J gene TRBJ1-2, with a weak D call TRBD1 (6 bases). CDR1 and CDR2 from the germline V gene are MNHNY and SVGAGI (reference sequence). Trimming took off 7 bases at V and 4 bases at J, with 10 bases between the two ends. The CDR3 has 12 residues.